These T cell receptor beta chains were read from a single sample in a study of OX40 agonist ivuxolimab in advanced cancers. Assay used: immunoSEQ multiplex PCR; TCRdb lists only in-frame clones, some missing. This sample yields about 78,000 clones, of which approximately 90% are seen a single time; under 3.5% belongs to the top ten. Sequenced here: CD4+ or CD8+ T cells sorted from blood, sampled in a trial of the OX40 agonist ivuxolimab. Receptor source: an adult with an advanced solid tumor such as melanoma, head and neck, liver or kidney cancer. The CDR3 runs from the conserved cysteine through the conserved F or W. D genes are given only for firm matches. Clone sizes are given selectively: once, few, many, or a class where the clone is expanded.

D gene: .
clone size: .
V gene: TRBV6-6
J gene: TRBJ2-3
CDR3 protein: CASSGPGDTQYF
CDR3 DNA: TGTGCCAGCAGTGGCCCTGGAGATACGCAGTATTTT

D gene: .
clone size: .
V gene: TRBV5-4
J gene: TRBJ1-1
CDR3 protein: CASSIAPLGTQEAFF
CDR3 DNA: TGTGCCAGCAGCATTGCCCCCCTGGGGACCCAAGAAGCTTTCTTT

D gene: .
clone size: .
V gene: TRBV6-1
J gene: TRBJ1-1
CDR3 protein: CASRDRGDLNTEAFF
CDR3 DNA: TGTGCCAGCAGGGATAGGGGTGACCTGAACACTGAAGCTTTCTTT

D gene: .
clone size: .
V gene: TRBV4-2
J gene: TRBJ2-6
CDR3 protein: CASSQVGGGASGANVLTF
CDR3 DNA: TGTGCCAGCAGCCAAGTGGGAGGGGGCGCATCTGGGGCCAACGTCCTGACTTTC

D gene: .
clone size: .
V gene: TRBV5-1
J gene: TRBJ2-6
CDR3 protein: CASSYRGAGANVLTF
CDR3 DNA: TGCGCCAGCAGCTACCGGGGGGCAGGGGCCAACGTCCTGACTTTC

D gene: .
clone size: .
V gene: TRBV10-3
J gene: TRBJ2-5
CDR3 protein: CAISESAETQYF
CDR3 DNA: TGTGCCATCAGTGAGTCGGCAGAGACCCAGTACTTC

D gene: .
clone size: .
V gene: TRBV30
J gene: TRBJ1-4
CDR3 protein: CAWSHGGREKLFF
CDR3 DNA: TGTGCCTGGAGTCATGGAGGGAGGGAAAAACTGTTTTTT

D gene: .
clone size: .
V gene: TRBV19
J gene: TRBJ1-2
CDR3 protein: CASSYLDYGYTF
CDR3 DNA: TGTGCCAGTAGTTACTTGGATTATGGCTACACCTTC

D gene: .
clone size: .
V gene: TRBV7-9
J gene: TRBJ2-3
CDR3 protein: CASSLWQGTGLGDTQYF
CDR3 DNA: TGTGCCAGCAGCTTATGGCAAGGGACAGGACTAGGGGATACGCAGTATTTT

D gene: TRBD1
clone size: .
V gene: TRBV6-6
J gene: TRBJ2-1
CDR3 protein: CASSTPGTGSHEQFF
CDR3 DNA: TGTGCCAGCAGTACCCCCGGGACAGGGTCCCATGAGCAGTTCTTC

D gene: .
clone size: .
V gene: TRBV11-2
J gene: TRBJ1-1
CDR3 protein: CASFRQGGLTEAFF
CDR3 DNA: TGTGCCAGTTTCAGGCAGGGTGGTTTAACTGAAGCTTTCTTT

D gene: TRBD1
clone size: .
V gene: TRBV5-1
J gene: TRBJ2-1
CDR3 protein: CASSLDRQGGYNEQFF
CDR3 DNA: TGCGCCAGCAGCTTGGACAGACAGGGGGGCTACAATGAGCAGTTCTTC

D gene: TRBD1
clone size: .
V gene: TRBV11-3
J gene: TRBJ2-7
CDR3 protein: CASSFTGDSYEQYF
CDR3 DNA: TGTGCCAGCAGCTTTACAGGGGACTCCTACGAGCAGTACTTC

D gene: TRBD1
clone size: once
V gene: TRBV28
J gene: TRBJ2-3
CDR3 protein: CASSLSRTGLTDTQYF
CDR3 DNA: TGTGCCAGCAGTTTAAGCAGGACAGGTCTAACAGATACGCAGTATTTT

D gene: .
clone size: .
V gene: TRBV11-2
J gene: TRBJ1-1
CDR3 protein: CASLSGRGVPEAFF
CDR3 DNA: TGTGCCAGCCTGTCTGGCCGGGGGGTTCCCGAAGCTTTCTTT

D gene: .
clone size: .
V gene: TRBV19
J gene: TRBJ1-5
CDR3 protein: CASSDVGGDQPQHF
CDR3 DNA: TGTGCCAGTAGCGATGTGGGAGGCGATCAGCCCCAGCATTTT